What follows are 19 T cell receptor beta chains derived from one specimen sequenced in a study of blood T cell repertoires in COVID-19. Method: immunoSEQ multiplex PCR; TCRdb's copy keeps in-frame clones and lacks some. The sample holds around 280,000 clones, 87% seen once. Input material: PBMCs or T cells enriched from blood (not recorded which). These receptors all come from a woman in her thirties or forties who had recovered from COVID-19.

The chain recombines TRBV18 with TRBJ2-7; possible D gene TRBD2, 6 bases. The V end lost 6 bases, the J end lost 5 bases, and 11 bases lay between the germline ends. The CDR3 is 12 amino acids. The germline CDR1 and CDR2 sequences are KGHSH and LQKENI. CDR3 protein: CASSEGGHEQYF. The DNA of the CDR3 is TGTGCCAGCTCGGAGGGAGGCCACGAGCAGTACTTC.

About this clone: Other DNA sequences in the same sample also yield this CDR3. V is TRBV11-2 and J is TRBJ2-5; D is undetermined. V gave up 3 bases and J gave up 5 bases, with 4 bases separating them. The CDR3 has 11 amino acids. Germline loops: CDR1 SGHAT, CDR2 FQNNGV. In DNA, the CDR3 is TGTGCCAGCAGCTTCCTGGAGACCCAGTACTTC. It yields the protein CASSFLETQYF.

The V and J genes are TRBV7-2 and TRBJ1-2; TRBD1 might be the D (6 bases). The CDR3 is 15 amino acids. Germline V gene data show CDR1 as SGHTA and CDR2 as FQGNSA. Between the trimmed V and J ends, which lost 5 bases and 8 bases, there was a span of 21 bases. CDR3 bases: TGTGCCAGCAGCCCCTACGGGACAAAAGAGAGGGGCTACACCTTC. This codes for CASSPYGTKERGYTF.

The chain recombines TRBV7-9 with TRBJ2-5; D possibly corresponds to TRBD2 (6 bases). V was pared by 4 bases and J by 6 bases, with 21 bases between. This CDR3 is built from 16 residues. Per the germline V gene, CDR1 is SEHNR and CDR2 is FQNEAQ (reference sequence). CDR3: CASSSDLTSSFKTQYF. The CDR3, as DNA: TGTGCCAGCAGCTCCGATTTGACTAGTTCGTTCAAGACCCAGTACTTC.

The chain recombines TRBV28 with TRBJ2-6; TRBD2 is a possible D gene (6 bases). Trimming pared 6 bases from V and 1 base from J, leaving 10 bases between. Germline CDR1 and CDR2: MDHEN and SYDVKM. The CDR3 runs 15 residues. CDR3 DNA: TGTGCCAGCAGCCCGGCGGGGTCTGGGGCCAACGTCCTGACTTTC. This gives the protein CASSPAGSGANVLTF.

Here the CDR3 DNA reads TGTGCCAGCAGCGGGGGCGACCAGCCCCAGCATTTT. Its protein product is CASSGGDQPQHF. The chain is built from TRBV11-2 and TRBJ1-5; possible D gene TRBD1, 6 bases. This CDR3 has 12 amino acids. The germline CDR1 and CDR2 sequences are SGHAT and FQNNGV. V lost 5 bases, J lost 7 bases, and 9 bases lay in between.

A few counts support this clone. The chain joins TRBV27 to TRBJ1-5, with a weak D call TRBD1 (5 bases). CDR3 length equals 15 residues. Germline-derived CDR1 and CDR2 are MNHEY and SMNVEV (reference sequence). The V end was cut by 3 bases, the J end by 0 bases, with 9 bases between. DNA for the CDR3: TGTGCCAGCAGTTTCCAGGGTGGTAGCAATCAGCCCCAGCATTTT. Translated: CASSFQGGSNQPQHF.

V gene TRBV5-6 combines with J gene TRBJ2-1; TRBD1 matches at 9 bases. The V segment lost 3 bases and the J segment 10 bases; nucleotides outside the gene matches: 14. The CDR3 spans 16 residues. From germline, CDR1 is SGHDT and CDR2 YYEEEE. This CDR3 is CASSYTGGPHPEEQFF. In DNA form, the CDR3 reads TGTGCCAGCAGCTATACAGGGGGCCCCCATCCCGAGGAGCAGTTCTTC.

Regarding this clone: The sample carries other DNA sequences with the same CDR3. The V and J genes are TRBV28 and TRBJ2-1; TRBD2 aligns across 12 bases. The length of the CDR3 is 15 residues. J gave up 3 bases and V 6 bases, and 3 bases lay outside the gene matches. Per the germline V gene, CDR1 is MDHEN and CDR2 is SYDVKM. The CDR3 is CASRPTSGGYNEQFF. For the CDR3, the DNA is TGTGCCAGCAGGCCGACTAGCGGGGGCTACAATGAGCAGTTCTTC. The whole variable domain, remainder taken from reference TRBV28 and TRBJ2-1, is DVKVTQSSRYLVKRTGEKVFLECVQDMDHENMFWYRQDPGLGLRLIYFSYDVKMKEKGDIPEGYSVSREKKERFSLILESASTNQTSMYLCASRPTSGGYNEQFFGPGTRLTVL.

The chain links TRBV30 to TRBJ1-2; D unresolved. This CDR3 region has 13 residues. CDR1 and CDR2 from the germline V gene are GTSNPN and SVGIG (reference sequence). Trimming took off 0 bases at V and 1 base at J, with 6 bases between the two ends. CDR3 sequence (DNA): TGTGCCTGGAGTGTCGTGAGTAACTATGGCTACACCTTC. The encoded protein is CAWSVVSNYGYTF. Using reference TRBV30 and TRBJ1-2 for the parts outside the CDR3, the full variable domain is SQTIHQWPATLVQPVGSPLSLECTVEGTSNPNLYWYRQAAGRGLQLLFYSVGIGQISSEVPQNLSASRPQDRQFILSSKKLLLSDSGFYLCAWSVVSNYGYTFGSGTRLTVV.

This clone was detected once. V usage is TRBV20-1 and J usage is TRBJ2-1; D remains ambiguous. Germline CDR1 is DFQATT and CDR2 is SNEGSKA (reference sequence). The CDR3 length is 11 residues. V lost 7 bases to trimming and J lost 9 bases, with 13 bases between them. DNA for the CDR3: TGCAGTGGGAAACGAGGTAGTGAGCAGTTCTTC. It specifies CSGKRGSEQFF.

The V gene is TRBV7-3, the J gene TRBJ2-7; D may be TRBD2 (6 bases). CDR1 SGHTA and CDR2 FQGTGA come from the germline V gene. The V end was cut by 4 bases, the J end by 5 bases, with 12 bases between. The CDR3 runs to 13 residues. The CDR3 reads CASSSTSLDEQYF. Written as DNA, the CDR3 is TGTGCCAGCAGCTCCACTAGCCTCGACGAGCAGTACTTC.

The rearrangement uses TRBV28 and TRBJ1-4; no firm D call. The length of the CDR3 is 11 residues. The ends were cut back, 8 bases at V and 4 bases at J, with 5 bases in the middle. Germline V gene sequence: CDR1 MDHEN, CDR2 SYDVKM. The chain's CDR3 is CASRLNEKLFF. The CDR3 region has the DNA TGTGCCAGCCGACTTAATGAAAAACTGTTTTTT. The variable domain in full, completed from reference TRBV28 and TRBJ1-4, reads DVKVTQSSRYLVKRTGEKVFLECVQDMDHENMFWYRQDPGLGLRLIYFSYDVKMKEKGDIPEGYSVSREKKERFSLILESASTNQTSMYLCASRLNEKLFFGSGTQLSVL.

DNA for the CDR3: TGTGCCAGCAGTTTGGGGCGGCGAGAAGCTTTCTTT. It is translated as CASSLGRREAFF. The chain is built from TRBV28 and TRBJ1-1; tentative D call: TRBD1 (5 bases). The germline gives CDR1 MDHEN, CDR2 SYDVKM. This CDR3 region has 12 residues. V lost 3 bases and J 8 bases, leaving 10 bases between the germline ends.

In its sample, this clone was seen a few times. This rearrangement joins TRBV14 to TRBJ2-1; D remains unclear. Germline CDR1 is SGHDN and CDR2 is FVKESK. V dropped 1 base and J dropped 15 bases, with 13 bases sitting between them. The CDR3 sequence is 12 residues long. The CDR3 region has the DNA TGTGCCAGCAGCCAAGCGGAGCCTCCGGGGTTCTTC. This translates into CASSQAEPPGFF.

The V and J genes are TRBV30 and TRBJ1-5, with a weak D call TRBD1 (5 bases). The length of the CDR3 is 15 residues. Germline CDR1 reads GTSNPN; CDR2 reads SVGIG (reference sequence). V was trimmed by 0 bases and J by 1 base, leaving 10 bases between them. Here the CDR3 reads CAWSVWGESNQPQHF. The CDR3 region has the DNA TGTGCCTGGAGTGTATGGGGGGAGAGCAATCAGCCCCAGCATTTT.

This rearrangement joins TRBV5-1 to TRBJ2-6, with 8 bases aligning to TRBD2. V lost 3 bases and J lost 0; bases outside the gene matches: 2. Germline V CDR1 and CDR2: SGHRS, YFSETQ. This CDR3 comprises 16 residues. The CDR3 protein is CASSSGGSSGANVLTF. The CDR3 coding sequence is TGCGCCAGCAGCTCGGGGGGGAGCTCTGGGGCCAACGTCCTGACTTTC.

CDR3 residues: CASSRTGTDTQYF. In nucleotides, the CDR3 is TGTGCCAGCTCACGGACAGGGACAGATACGCAGTATTTT. The chain is built from TRBV18 and TRBJ2-3, with 8 bases lining up with TRBD1. The CDR3 totals 13 residues. The germline V gene has CDR1 KGHSH and CDR2 LQKENI. With 4 bases clipped from V and 3 bases from J, the junction kept 0 bases outside the gene matches.

The chain recombines TRBV7-8 with TRBJ2-2; unclear D gene. Germline values: CDR1 SGHVS, CDR2 FQNEAQ. Trimming stripped 7 bases from V and 8 bases from J, with 8 bases between. The CDR3 is made up of 11 amino acids. CDR3 loop: CASTGGGELFF. The CDR3 bases are TGTGCCAGCACAGGTGGTGGGGAGCTGTTTTTT.